These 32 T cell receptor beta chains originate from one sample sequenced in a study of blood T cells in healthy people across ages. A second PCR of about 7 to 11 cycles used a sample-barcoded 5' primer and a J-beta primer mix. In TCRdb, the 5' RACE reads were re-called with MiXCR into one record per CDR3 protein. The sample records 1.6 million or so distinct CDR3 sequences, around 36% being singletons. The sequenced sample was blood. The receptors come from a woman in her twenties or thirties in good health.

The chain has TRBV9 and TRBJ1-2; no reliable D call. CDR1 SGDLS and CDR2 YYNGEE come from the germline V gene. V lost 0 bases to trimming and J lost 8 bases, with 11 bases between them. This CDR3 has 13 amino acids. The CDR3 spells CASSVGMREGYTF. In nucleotides, the CDR3 is TGTGCCAGCAGCGTAGGAATGAGGGAAGGCTACACCTTC.

The rearrangement uses TRBV28 and TRBJ2-7, with D possibly TRBD1 on 5 matching bases. V was cut by 10 bases and J by 0 bases, with 16 bases left in between. CDR1 and CDR2 from the germline V gene are MDHEN and SYDVKM. The CDR3 has 14 residues. The CDR3 sequence is CATRVGKFSYEQYF. Here the CDR3 DNA reads TGTGCCACCAGGGTGGGAAAGTTCTCCTACGAGCAGTACTTC.

The chain recombines TRBV7-9 with TRBJ1-2; D is unclear. The V gene lost 5 bases and the J gene lost 4 bases, with 17 bases spanning the gap. The CDR3 loop spans 15 amino acids. Germline CDR1 is SEHNR and CDR2 is FQNEAQ (reference sequence). The CDR3 sequence: CASSPQSGDCYGYTF. CDR3 sequence (DNA): TGTGCCAGCAGCCCCCAGAGTGGGGATTGCTATGGCTACACCTTC.

This clonotype was found a few times. The genes are TRBV20-1 and TRBJ2-7, with D possibly called TRBD1 or TRBD2 (6 bases each). Germline values: CDR1 DFQATT, CDR2 SNEGSKA (reference sequence). V lost 0 bases to trimming and J lost 2 bases, with 14 bases between them. This CDR3 region has 15 residues. The CDR3 reads CSARDFGGPTYEQYF. The CDR3 bases are TGCAGTGCTAGAGATTTCGGGGGCCCAACCTACGAGCAGTACTTC.

This clonotype has a handful of counts. This chain joins TRBV7-9 and TRBJ2-5; no reliable D call. The CDR3 length is 14 residues. With 5 bases removed from V and 5 bases from J, the gap between germline ends came to 15 bases. Germline lookup yields CDR1 SEHNR and CDR2 FQNEAQ (reference sequence). The DNA of the CDR3 is TGTGCCAGCAGCCTCCAAGGCAACGAGGAGACCCAGTACTTC. Residues: CASSLQGNEETQYF.

This clonotype occurred a few times. CDR3 nucleotide sequence: TGTGCCAGCAGTGAAGAGCAGGGGCAACTTAATGAAAAACTGTTTTTT. This encodes CASSEEQGQLNEKLFF. The chain combines TRBV2 with TRBJ1-4; D possibly corresponds to TRBD1 (6 bases). The CDR3 consists of 16 residues. The V gene's germline CDR1 is SNHLY and CDR2 FYNNEI. The germline V and J ends were trimmed by 1 base and 4 bases, with 13 bases remaining between them.

The chain has TRBV5-1 and TRBJ2-1; 7 bases match TRBD2. V trimming: 6 bases; J trimming: 9 bases; junction bases outside the gene matches: 15. The CDR3 loop spans 15 amino acids. The germline CDR1 and CDR2 sequences are SGHRS and YFSETQ. The CDR3 DNA reads as TGCGCCAGCAATTGGCTGGTAGCGGGTTCCAGTGAGCAGTTCTTC. Translating it yields CASNWLVAGSSEQFF. Combining the CDR3 with reference TRBV5-1 and TRBJ2-1 gives the whole variable domain KAGVTQTPRYLIKTRGQQVTLSCSPISGHRSVSWYQQTPGQGLQFLFEYFSETQRNKGNFPGRFSGRQFSNSRSEMNVSTLELGDSALYLCASNWLVAGSSEQFFGPGTRLTVL.

The V and J genes are TRBV5-1 and TRBJ2-3; D gene uncertain. The length of the CDR3 is 14 residues. The germline gives CDR1 SGHRS, CDR2 YFSETQ. Trimming shortened V by 3 bases and J by 0 bases, and 8 bases separated the two germline ends. The CDR3 reads CASSWALSTDTQYF. The CDR3 region has the DNA TGCGCCAGCAGCTGGGCCCTCAGCACAGATACGCAGTATTTT.

This clonotype was recorded a few times. The chain has TRBV6-1 and TRBJ2-7, with D possibly matching TRBD1 (6 bases). Germline assignment: CDR1 MNHNS and CDR2 SASEGT. CDR3 size: 13 residues. The V end was cut by 8 bases, the J end by 0 bases, with 11 bases between. The CDR3 coding sequence is TGTGCCAGCGTCGGGACAAGCTCCTACGAGCAGTACTTC. Its protein is CASVGTSSYEQYF.

This CDR3 reads CASSQAGRALKSPHQETQFF. CDR3 nucleotides: TGCGCCAGCAGCCAAGCAGGACGGGCACTTAAGTCCCCCCACCAAGAGACCCAGTTCTTC. The V gene is TRBV4-1, the J gene TRBJ2-5; D ambiguous. Near its end, the DNA agrees better with TRBJ2-1, so the J call may be wrong. The germline V gene has CDR1 MGHRA and CDR2 YSYEKL. This CDR3 spans 20 amino acids.

V and J are TRBV24-1 and TRBJ1-2; 8 nucleotides agree with TRBD1. V was pared by 2 bases and J by 7 bases, with 5 bases of the junction left unmatched. Germline CDR1 reads KGHDR; CDR2 reads SFDVKD. The CDR3 totals 14 residues. This CDR3 is CATSDSGQARGYTF. In DNA form, the CDR3 reads TGTGCCACCAGTGATTCGGGACAGGCCCGTGGCTACACCTTC.

The rearrangement joins TRBV20-1 to TRBJ2-1, with 8 nucleotides matching TRBD2. The CDR3 sequence is 16 residues long. Germline V lookup: CDR1 DFQATT, CDR2 SNEGSKA (reference sequence). Losses at the gene ends were 3 bases for V and 0 bases for J; bases not matched to a gene: 7. CDR3 coding DNA: TGCAGTGCTAGGAACGGGGGGGCAAGCTCCTACAATGAGCAGTTCTTC. It encodes CSARNGGASSYNEQFF.

The J gene is TRBJ2-5, the V gene TRBV27; TRBD2 matches at 8 bases. Germline values: CDR1 MNHEY, CDR2 SMNVEV (reference sequence). Unmatched junction bases numbered 13, after V lost 5 bases and J lost 11 bases. The CDR3 is 14 residues long. The DNA of the CDR3 is TGTGCCAGCAGTCAACCGGGGGGGGCGAATCTTCAGTACTTC. This encodes CASSQPGGANLQYF.

V usage is TRBV27 and J usage is TRBJ2-7; the match to TRBD1 covers 9 bases. V was pared by 3 bases and J by 7 bases, with 13 bases of the junction left unmatched. In germline, CDR1 is MNHEY, CDR2 SMNVEV (reference sequence). This CDR3 is built from 16 residues. CDR3: CASSLLQNRGLGEQYF. The DNA of the CDR3 is TGTGCCAGCAGTTTGTTACAAAACAGGGGGCTGGGAGAGCAGTACTTC.

Details on this clonotype: At one of its ends the junction is not consistent with the germline gene, which may arise from a read error. The chain has TRBV3-1 and TRBJ2-1; 8 positions agree with TRBD1. The length of the CDR3 is 17 residues. Germline V gene sequence: CDR1 LGHDT, CDR2 YNNKEL (reference sequence). The CDR3, as DNA: TGTGCCGGCAGCACAAGACCAGGGGGCGCGACGTCCAATGAGCAGTTCTTC. It yields the protein CAGSTRPGGATSNEQFF.

V is TRBV4-2 and J is TRBJ2-1, with 10 bases fitting TRBD1. V trimming: 8 bases; J trimming: 11 bases; junction bases outside the gene matches: 9. CDR3 length: 13 amino acids. CDR1 is LGHNA and CDR2 is YNFKEQ in the germline V gene. Here the CDR3 reads CASGPGTGVQQFF. CDR3 sequence (DNA): TGTGCCAGCGGCCCCGGGACAGGGGTTCAGCAGTTCTTC.

This clonotype has just a few counts. This chain's CDR3 is CASSEMSGGASYNEQFF. For the CDR3, the DNA is TGTGCCAGCAGTGAAATGAGCGGGGGGGCCTCATACAATGAGCAGTTCTTC. The chain combines TRBV6-1 with TRBJ2-1, with TRBD2 matching 10 bases. The V and J ends lost 2 bases and 4 bases, in that order; junction bases with no gene match: 8. Germline V lookup: CDR1 MNHNS, CDR2 SASEGT. The CDR3 is 17 residues long.

This chain uses TRBV29-1 with TRBJ2-3, with D unresolved. The CDR3 sequence is 12 residues long. V was clipped by 0 bases and J by 8 bases, with 9 bases between them. The germline gives CDR1 SQVTM, CDR2 ANQGSEA. The chain's CDR3 is CSVEDWQPTQYF. CDR3 bases: TGCAGCGTTGAAGATTGGCAGCCTACGCAGTATTTT.

The chain has TRBV24-1 and TRBJ2-7; 9 bases align to TRBD1. CDR3 length: 20 residues. Unmatched junction bases numbered 22, after V lost 3 bases and J lost 5 bases. Germline V gene data show CDR1 as KGHDR and CDR2 as SFDVKD. CDR3 loop: CATSDLQGQGLPWDFDEQYF. CDR3 coding DNA: TGTGCCACCAGTGATCTACAGGGACAGGGCCTCCCATGGGACTTTGACGAGCAGTACTTC.

In its sample, this clonotype was seen many times. The genes are TRBV12-3 or TRBV12-4 and TRBJ2-5; no firm D call. This CDR3 has 16 amino acids. V was clipped by 0 bases and J by 4 bases, with 15 bases between them. The DNA for the CDR3 is TGTGCCAGCAGTTTAGCCGATGGCTATTTCGGAGAGACCCAGTACTTC. Protein: CASSLADGYFGETQYF.

In its sample, this clonotype was seen many times. In nucleotides, the CDR3 is TGCGCCAGCAGCTCACAACCTAGCGGTGGGCCTTCAACCTACGAGCAGTACTTC. It translates to CASSSQPSGGPSTYEQYF. The chain uses TRBV5-1 and TRBJ2-7; 7 bases are a match to TRBD2. V dropped 3 bases and J dropped 2; count of bases not matched to a gene: 17. CDR3 length: 18 amino acids. CDR1 and CDR2 (germline): SGHRS, YFSETQ.

This clonotype was picked up many times. The V call is TRBV7-2, the J call TRBJ2-6, with D perhaps TRBD1 (5 bases). The CDR3 is made up of 13 amino acids. V was cut by 8 bases and J by 2 bases, with 7 bases left in between. From germline, CDR1 is SGHTA and CDR2 FQGNSA. In DNA form, the CDR3 reads TGTGCCAGCGACAGACCTGGGGCCAACGTCCTGACTTTC. This encodes CASDRPGANVLTF.

This clonotype was counted only a few times. The chain carries TRBV25-1 and TRBJ2-7, with 7 nucleotides matching TRBD1. This CDR3 is built from 12 residues. Germline V gives CDR1 MGHDK, CDR2 SYGVNS. Losses at the gene ends were 11 bases for V and 3 bases for J; bases not matched to a gene: 7. Written as DNA, the CDR3 is TGTGCCGTACTATCAGGGGGCTACGAGCAGTACTTC. As protein: CAVLSGGYEQYF.

The chain combines TRBV27 with TRBJ1-2, with a weak D call TRBD1 (6 bases). The CDR3 is 18 amino acids. V was clipped by 2 bases and J by 1 base, with 20 bases between them. Germline lookup yields CDR1 MNHEY and CDR2 SMNVEV (reference sequence). CDR3 bases: TGTGCCAGCAGTTTAATCGTTTCCGGAGGGGGGATTAACTATGGCTACACCTTC. Translated, it gives CASSLIVSGGGINYGYTF.

This clonotype has just a few counts. Here the CDR3 DNA reads TGTGCCAGCAGCGCAGGGGTAGGGGCGAACACTGAAGCTTTCTTT. Translation gives CASSAGVGANTEAFF. The chain recombines TRBV7-9 with TRBJ1-1, with TRBD1 as a possible D gene (6 bases). The V end lost 5 bases, the J end lost 1 base, and 14 bases lay between the germline ends. The CDR3 consists of 15 residues. Germline assignment: CDR1 SEHNR and CDR2 FQNEAQ (reference sequence). Looking up the rest from reference TRBV7-9 and TRBJ1-1 gives the full variable domain: DTGVSQNPRHKITKRGQNVTFRCDPISEHNRLYWYRQTLGQGPEFLTYFQNEAQLEKSRLLSDRFSAERPKGSFSTLEIQRTEQGDSAMYLCASSAGVGANTEAFFGQGTRLTVV.

This clonotype was found a few times. This chain connects TRBV5-1 to TRBJ1-1; 9 positions agree with TRBD1. V shed 4 bases and J 3 bases; nucleotides not matched to a gene: 7. The CDR3 extends over 15 amino acids. The V gene's germline CDR1 is SGHRS and CDR2 YFSETQ. The CDR3 loop is CASSTGQGWDTEAFF. The CDR3 DNA reads TGCGCCAGCAGCACCGGACAGGGGTGGGACACTGAAGCTTTCTTT.

This clonotype was seen more than once but under ten times. V and J are TRBV5-1 and TRBJ1-2; D may be TRBD1 (5 bases). With 0 bases removed from V and 2 bases from J, the gap between germline ends came to 8 bases. CDR3 length: 14 amino acids. Germline V gene sequence: CDR1 SGHRS, CDR2 YFSETQ. CDR3 DNA: TGCGCCAGCAGCTTGGAGGCAGGGAACTATGGCTACACCTTC. Encoded protein: CASSLEAGNYGYTF.

This clonotype appeared a few times. The V call is TRBV5-1, the J call TRBJ1-2; D might be TRBD1 (5 bases). CDR1 is SGHRS, CDR2 YFSETQ, per germline. The CDR3 spans 15 residues. Deletions cut 0 bases from V and 2 bases from J, with 11 bases between. The CDR3 coding sequence is TGCGCCAGCAGCTTGGGTTGGGGGAGCAACTATGGCTACACCTTC. This translates into CASSLGWGSNYGYTF.

This clonotype was seen a handful of times. The CDR3 nucleotides read TGTGCCAGCAGAAAAGCAGGGGGCGTTGGCTACACCTTC. This codes for CASRKAGGVGYTF. This rearrangement joins TRBV27 to TRBJ1-2; TRBD1 matches at 8 bases. The CDR3 runs to 13 residues. Germline assignment: CDR1 MNHEY and CDR2 SMNVEV (reference sequence). V lost 6 bases, J lost 7 bases, and 7 bases stayed unmatched.

This clonotype was detected only a few times. The J gene is TRBJ2-5, the V gene TRBV6-1, with 13 bases matching TRBD2. The CDR3 has 17 amino acids. In germline, CDR1 is MNHNS, CDR2 SASEGT. Trimming cost V 4 bases and J 4 bases; bases outside gene matches: 9. The CDR3 DNA reads as TGTGCCAGCAGTGCCGGACTAGCGGGAGTATGGCGAGAGACCCAGTACTTC. This gives the protein CASSAGLAGVWRETQYF.

This clonotype was recorded a few times. This chain connects TRBV15 to TRBJ2-1, with D perhaps TRBD1 or TRBD2 (5 bases each). This CDR3 is built from 16 residues. The ends were cut back, 5 bases at V and 6 bases at J, with 20 bases in the middle. In germline, CDR1 is LNHNV, CDR2 YYDKDF (reference sequence). The CDR3 bases are TGTGCCACCAGCCCCCGGAGAGGGACCCTGGTCAATGAGCAGTTCTTC. It yields the protein CATSPRRGTLVNEQFF.

This clonotype was detected once. The genes are TRBV4-1 and TRBJ2-4; D is possibly TRBD2 (6 bases). The CDR3 contains 15 residues. CDR1 MGHRA and CDR2 YSYEKL come from the germline V gene. Trimming stripped 8 bases from V and 4 bases from J, with 18 bases between. CDR3 DNA: TGCGCCAGCGGCCGGGACCCCGGGGGAAAAAACATTCAGTACTTC. Protein: CASGRDPGGKNIQYF.